This T cell receptor beta chain was recovered during a study of cytomegalovirus exposure and HLA in healthy donors. Use of 60 Vbeta and 13 Jbeta primers characterized the PCR. The table came from immunoSEQ multiplex PCR; TCRdb's copy has only in-frame clones and leaves some out. The data contain around 89,000 clones, more than 65% of them singletons. In its sample, this clone was seen once. Its specificity is not known. Whole-study results and caveats: Fewer N-insertions (relative to the roughly 630-donor mean) were reportedly seen in an Asian-associated ancestry cluster in a later analysis.

The germline gives CDR1 SGHDN, CDR2 FVKESK. The CDR3 is 17 residues long. V dropped 4 bases and J dropped 3; count of bases not matched to a gene: 15. The sample taken for sequencing was PBMCs. V usage is TRBV14 and J usage is TRBJ2-7, with TRBD2 identical over 7 bases. This TCR derives from a girl aged 2 to 10 in good health and CMV-seropositive. CDR3 in DNA: TGTGCCAGCAGCCTAGGGACTAACGTCTACCTAGGCTACGAGCAGTACTTC. It codes for CASSLGTNVYLGYEQYF.